This T cell receptor beta chain was retrieved from a study of identical twins. Study conclusions and caveats: Insertions were reduced in abundant cord blood beta clonotypes but not in memory repertoires. Modelling approaches yielded underestimates of out-of-frame TCR alpha sharing between monozygotic twins.

This clonotype has just a few counts. Its specificity is unknown. V was clipped by 2 bases and J by 4 bases, with 16 bases between them. Germline V lookup: CDR1 MDHEN, CDR2 SYDVKM. The CDR3 runs 16 residues. From the 5' RACE reads, TCRdb called clonotypes with MiXCR, one entry per CDR3 protein. The data contain over 250,000 distinct CDR3 sequences, roughly 10% of them singletons. The sample was also linked to a second study, of yellow fever vaccine responses in identical twins.

The TCR was taken from a woman between 18 and 30 years old in good health. The sequenced sample consisted of CD8+ T cells sorted from blood. The rearrangement joins TRBV28 to TRBJ2-3, with D unclear. CDR3 region: CASSLTPARSPDTQYF. Here the CDR3 DNA reads TGTGCCAGCAGTTTAACCCCAGCTCGCTCCCCAGATACGCAGTATTTT. The complete variable domain, with remaining parts taken from reference TRBV28 and TRBJ2-3, reads DVKVTQSSRYLVKRTGEKVFLECVQDMDHENMFWYRQDPGLGLRLIYFSYDVKMKEKGDIPEGYSVSREKKERFSLILESASTNQTSMYLCASSLTPARSPDTQYFGPGTRLTVL.